The 9 T cell receptor beta chains below all came from one sample that was sequenced in a study of T cells after yellow fever vaccination. One entry per CDR3 protein results from TCRdb running MiXCR on the 5' RACE reads. The table lists nearly 350,000 distinct CDR3 sequences, around 8.1% of them singletons. The sample was PBMCs, taken around 45 days after the first yellow fever vaccination. The receptor source for this set is a man between 18 and 35 years old who received the YFV17D yellow fever vaccine.

This clonotype has a single count. This sequence joins TRBV7-2 and TRBJ2-7; 12 positions match TRBD2. Germline trimming cut 3 bases from V and 4 bases from J; bases unmatched to any gene: 7. Germline loops: CDR1 SGHTA, CDR2 FQGNSA. This CDR3 contains 16 residues. The CDR3 coding sequence is TGTGCCAGCAGCTTCCTATCTAGCGGGGGGGGTTACGAGCAGTACTTC. It is translated as CASSFLSSGGGYEQYF.

This rearrangement joins TRBV15 to TRBJ1-2; 7 bases map to TRBD1. CDR3 length: 16 residues. V shed 0 bases, J shed 4 bases, and the junction held 8 bases outside the gene matches. The V gene's germline CDR1 is LNHNV and CDR2 YYDKDF (reference sequence). The DNA of the CDR3 is TGTGCCACCAGCAGAGACTTTGGACAGGCTGCCTATGGCTACACCTTC. Protein: CATSRDFGQAAYGYTF. Together with reference TRBV15 and TRBJ1-2, the CDR3 gives the full variable domain: DAMVIQNPRYQVTQFGKPVTLSCSQTLNHNVMYWYQQKSSQAPKLLFHYYDKDFNNEADTPDNFQSRRPNTSFCFLDIRSPGLGDTAMYLCATSRDFGQAAYGYTFGSGTRLTVV.

This clonotype was observed a few times. The rearrangement uses TRBV27 and TRBJ2-3, with TRBD1 as a possible D gene (6 bases). The germline V gene has CDR1 MNHEY and CDR2 SMNVEV (reference sequence). The CDR3 extends over 16 amino acids. V lost 5 bases to trimming and J lost 0 bases, with 15 bases between them. In nucleotides, the CDR3 is TGTGCCAGCAGTCCAGGGACAACGACTAGCACAGATACGCAGTATTTT. Translation: CASSPGTTTSTDTQYF.

This sequence joins TRBV20-1 and TRBJ1-4; weak D call: TRBD1 (5 bases). The V gene lost 3 bases and the J gene lost 6 bases, with 14 bases spanning the gap. The CDR3 contains 14 residues. Germline assignment: CDR1 DFQATT and CDR2 SNEGSKA (reference sequence). As DNA, the CDR3 is TGCAGTGCTAGGGGGGGGACGACGGATGAAAAACTGTTTTTT. This translates into CSARGGTTDEKLFF.

This clonotype has a handful of counts. The chain uses TRBV6-5 and TRBJ2-1; D might be TRBD1 (5 bases). In germline, CDR1 is MNHEY, CDR2 SVGAGI. V lost 0 bases and J 9 bases, leaving 15 bases between the germline ends. This CDR3 is 15 amino acids long. The CDR3 coding sequence is TGTGCCAGCAGTTACTCGTTTGCAGGGTATAGTGAGCAGTTCTTC. This sequence encodes CASSYSFAGYSEQFF.

In this sample, this clonotype turned up a few times. The gene calls are TRBV6-2 or TRBV6-3 and TRBJ2-3, with 7 bases lining up with TRBD2. CDR3 length: 16 residues. The germline V gene encodes CDR1 MNHEY and CDR2 SVGEGT. Unmatched junction bases numbered 7, after V lost 2 bases and J lost 2 bases. CDR3 coding DNA: TGTGCCAGCAGTTACGGAACCGGGAGGCTCACAGATACGCAGTATTTT. Protein sequence: CASSYGTGRLTDTQYF.

This clonotype was seen repeatedly, ten times or more. V usage is TRBV3-1 and J usage is TRBJ2-7; unclear D gene. V lost 0 bases to trimming and J lost 6 bases, with 9 bases between them. CDR1 is LGHDT and CDR2 is YNNKEL in the germline V gene (reference sequence). This CDR3 is 13 amino acids long. In nucleotides, the CDR3 is TGTGCCAGCAGCCAAGAACTGTTGTTCGAGCAGTACTTC. Its protein product is CASSQELLFEQYF.

This clonotype was seen more than once but under ten times. This sequence joins TRBV29-1 and TRBJ2-4, with 7 nucleotides matching TRBD1. The CDR3 length is 12 residues. Germline V CDR1 and CDR2: SQVTM, ANQGSEA. V lost 6 bases to trimming and J lost 7 bases; unmatched junction nucleotides: 6. The CDR3 DNA reads TGCAGCGTGTCCCGGACAGGCAACATTCAGTACTTC. Its translation: CSVSRTGNIQYF.

The rearrangement uses TRBV5-1 and TRBJ1-3; 10 bases align to TRBD1. Trimming cost V 8 bases and J 2 bases; bases outside gene matches: 1. Germline CDR1 reads SGHRS; CDR2 reads YFSETQ. The CDR3 has 13 amino acids. CDR3 protein: CASGQGAGNTIYF. The CDR3 DNA reads as TGCGCCAGTGGACAGGGGGCTGGAAACACCATATATTTT.